This TCR beta chain was sequenced for a study of blood T cell repertoires in COVID-19. Profiled with immunoSEQ multiplex PCR; TCRdb holds only in-frame clones, not every one. The table includes approximately 310,000 clones, approximately 91% detected once. CDR1 is SGHTA, CDR2 FQGNSA, per germline. CDR3 length equals 14 residues. The V gene lost 5 bases and the J gene lost 0 bases, with 11 bases spanning the gap. The J gene is TRBJ2-7, the V gene TRBV7-2; D is possibly TRBD2 (6 bases). The TCR was taken from a man aged 60 to 75 who had recovered from COVID-19. Sequences were obtained from PBMCs or T cells enriched from blood (not recorded which). CDR3 DNA: TGTGCCAGCAGCCCCAATAGCGGCTCCTACGAGCAGTACTTC. It translates to CASSPNSGSYEQYF.